This passage covers 31 T cell receptor beta chains from one sample sequenced in a study of regulatory T cells in long-lasting Graves disease. The authors built TCR beta libraries using iRepertoire HTBI primers and Arm-PCR of CDR3 regions. MiXCR, applied by TCRdb to the multiplex PCR reads, yields one record per CDR3 protein. Of about 470,000 distinct CDR3 sequences in the sample, approximately 21% were seen once. Time point meaning: persistent/refractory GD, antithyroid drugs over 5 years with positive TRAb. RNA extracted from PBMCs served as the sequencing template. Sequenced material: peripheral blood mononuclear cells (PBMCs), taken when the disease was refractory, from a patient treated with antithyroid drugs. The origin of the receptors is a female donor with Graves disease.

The table lists this clonotype with many counts. V and J are TRBV27 and TRBJ2-7; TRBD1 might be the D (5 bases). Germline V gives CDR1 MNHEY, CDR2 SMNVEV (reference sequence). The CDR3 loop spans 15 amino acids. Trimming pared 2 bases from V and 2 bases from J, leaving 13 bases between. The CDR3 protein is CASSLGQGPTYEQYF. The CDR3 nucleotides are TGTGCCAGCAGTTTAGGGCAGGGCCCGACCTACGAGCAGTACTTC.

This clonotype was detected many times. This chain uses TRBV28 with TRBJ1-5; the D is unclear. Germline CDR1 reads MDHEN; CDR2 reads SYDVKM. V dropped 1 base and J dropped 9 bases, with 4 bases sitting between them. This CDR3 spans 11 amino acids. This CDR3 reads CASSLFGPQHF. For the CDR3, the DNA is TGTGCCAGCAGTTTATTCGGGCCCCAGCATTTT. Drawing the rest from reference TRBV28 and TRBJ1-5, the complete variable domain is DVKVTQSSRYLVKRTGEKVFLECVQDMDHENMFWYRQDPGLGLRLIYFSYDVKMKEKGDIPEGYSVSREKKERFSLILESASTNQTSMYLCASSLFGPQHFGDGTRLSIL.

This clonotype was detected a few times. The CDR3 reads CASSPTGTTPGGGYTF. CDR3 bases: TGTGCCAGCAGTCCTACCGGGACAACACCCGGCGGAGGCTACACCTTC. The chain uses TRBV27 and TRBJ1-2, with a tentative D call TRBD1 (6 bases). The CDR3 has 16 amino acids. Germline CDR1 and CDR2: MNHEY and SMNVEV (reference sequence). The V gene lost 5 bases and the J gene lost 8 bases, with 24 bases spanning the gap.

At least ten counts were recorded for this clonotype. The rearrangement joins TRBV7-2 to TRBJ2-7, with a weak D call TRBD1 (6 bases). CDR1 and CDR2 (germline): SGHTA, FQGNSA. V was cut by 3 bases and J by 2 bases, with 8 bases left in between. The CDR3 has 13 residues. The CDR3 region has the DNA TGTGCCAGCAGCTTTGACAGGACCTACGAGCAGTACTTC. Its translation: CASSFDRTYEQYF.

In its sample, this clonotype was seen a few times. The chain has TRBV5-1 and TRBJ2-2; tentatively, D is TRBD1 (6 bases). There are 14 residues in the CDR3. V lost 7 bases, J lost 4 bases, and 14 bases lay in between. Looked up from germline, CDR1 is SGHRS and CDR2 is YFSETQ. The CDR3 DNA is TGCGCCAGCGCAACCGGGACAACCACCGGGGAGCTGTTTTTT. The encoded protein is CASATGTTTGELFF.

Concerning this clonotype: Given the absence of the conserved phenylalanine or tryptophan at the CDR3 end, a read error is likely. This chain links TRBV10-3 with TRBJ1-1, with 8 bases aligning to TRBD1. V was clipped by 3 bases and J by 1 base; unmatched bases: 1. Germline V CDR1 and CDR2: ENHRY, SYGVKD. This CDR3 has 14 amino acids. This CDR3 reads CAISDGTGNTEAFL. CDR3 DNA: TGTGCCATCAGTGACGGGACAGGGAACACTGAAGCTTTCCTT.

The V call is TRBV19, the J call TRBJ2-3; the D gene could be TRBD1 or TRBD2 (6 bases each). Per the germline V gene, CDR1 is LNHDA and CDR2 is SQIVND (reference sequence). V lost 6 bases and J lost 4, with 20 bases in between. The CDR3 is 16 residues long. The CDR3 sequence: CASRVSTGRSADTQYF. The CDR3 DNA sequence: TGTGCCAGTAGGGTATCAACAGGGAGGTCGGCAGATACGCAGTATTTT.

The V call is TRBV24-1, the J call TRBJ2-4; 7 positions agree with TRBD1. The CDR3 has 13 amino acids. V gave up 4 bases and J gave up 9 bases; unmatched junction bases: 5. The V gene's germline CDR1 is KGHDR and CDR2 SFDVKD. The CDR3 DNA reads TGTGCCACCAGTGACTCGGACAGGACCATTCAGTACTTC. Residues: CATSDSDRTIQYF.

This clonotype was seen at least ten times. The chain combines TRBV6-1 with TRBJ1-2, with D perhaps TRBD1 (6 bases). The germline CDR1 and CDR2 sequences are MNHNS and SASEGT. The CDR3 has 13 amino acids. The ends were cut back, 2 bases at V and 4 bases at J, with 8 bases in the middle. The DNA of the CDR3 is TGTGCCAGCAGTGAAAGGGGGGCCTATGGCTACACCTTC. Protein sequence: CASSERGAYGYTF.

This sequence joins TRBV20-1 and TRBJ1-2; 7 nucleotides agree with TRBD1. The V segment lost 6 bases and the J segment 6 bases; nucleotides outside the gene matches: 7. The CDR3 consists of 12 residues. Germline V gene data show CDR1 as DFQATT and CDR2 as SNEGSKA (reference sequence). In DNA form, the CDR3 reads TGCAGTGCAACAGGGGCAGGGAATGGCTACACCTTC. Protein product: CSATGAGNGYTF.

This clonotype has ten or more counts. The chain has TRBV11-2 and TRBJ1-1; tentative D call: TRBD1 (5 bases). Looked up from germline, CDR1 is SGHAT and CDR2 is FQNNGV. The CDR3 contains 16 residues. The germline V and J ends were trimmed by 0 bases and 7 bases, with 18 bases remaining between them. CDR3 sequence reads: CASSLDIGGSVGEAFF. The CDR3 coding sequence is TGTGCCAGCAGCTTAGATATCGGGGGGAGTGTGGGTGAAGCTTTCTTT.

This clonotype was observed many times. V is TRBV3-1 and J is TRBJ1-5; D unresolved. The V and J ends lost 1 base and 10 bases respectively, with 14 bases between them. The CDR3 length is 14 residues. Looked up from germline, CDR1 is LGHDT and CDR2 is YNNKEL (reference sequence). The CDR3 coding sequence is TGTGCCAGCAGCCAAGGGCTCGGAGGAGGACCCCAGCATTTT. Encoded protein: CASSQGLGGGPQHF.

The V and J genes are TRBV24-1 and TRBJ1-5; 8 nucleotides line up with TRBD1. The CDR3 has 17 residues. The germline V gene has CDR1 KGHDR and CDR2 SFDVKD. Trimming removed 1 base from V and 2 bases from J; junction bases left unmatched: 6. The CDR3 sequence: CATSDLWTGCGNQPQHF. CDR3 DNA: TGTGCCACCAGTGATTTATGGACAGGGTGCGGCAATCAGCCCCAGCATTTT.

The chain combines TRBV7-9 with TRBJ1-1; D gene ambiguous. Germline loops: CDR1 SEHNR, CDR2 FQNEAQ (reference sequence). Trimming stripped 1 base from V and 5 bases from J, with 14 bases between. The CDR3 length is 15 residues. The CDR3 protein is CASSLVLGRDTEAFF. Here the CDR3 DNA reads TGTGCCAGCAGCTTAGTATTGGGTAGGGATACTGAAGCTTTCTTT.

The chain couples TRBV5-1 to TRBJ2-7; D may be TRBD1 or TRBD2 (7 bases each). The CDR3 is 18 amino acids. The V gene's germline CDR1 is SGHRS and CDR2 YFSETQ. Trimming left V 7 bases short and J 0 bases short, with 26 bases between. The CDR3 sequence: CASPPRQGGRGSSYEQYF. The CDR3 nucleotides read TGCGCCAGCCCTCCCAGACAGGGTGGGCGCGGGAGCTCCTACGAGCAGTACTTC.

The V and J genes are TRBV12-3 or TRBV12-4 and TRBJ2-3, with D perhaps matching TRBD2 (6 bases). The length of the CDR3 is 13 residues. With 3 bases removed from V and 7 bases from J, the gap between germline ends came to 11 bases. The CDR3 spells CASSLGGRYTQYF. As DNA, the CDR3 is TGTGCCAGCAGTTTGGGGGGAAGGTATACGCAGTATTTT.

This clonotype was observed at least ten times. V usage is TRBV20-1 and J usage is TRBJ2-7; D unclear. This CDR3 comprises 13 residues. Germline CDR1 reads DFQATT; CDR2 reads SNEGSKA (reference sequence). V lost 3 bases and J lost 0, with 9 bases in between. The CDR3 sequence is CSARAASSYEQYF. The CDR3 DNA sequence: TGCAGTGCTAGGGCAGCCAGCTCCTACGAGCAGTACTTC.

This clonotype was seen repeatedly, ten times or more. This rearrangement joins TRBV6-1 to TRBJ2-5; TRBD2 agrees at 7 bases. V trimming: 7 bases; J trimming: 6 bases; junction bases outside the gene matches: 2. CDR3 length equals 11 residues. The germline V gene has CDR1 MNHNS and CDR2 SASEGT. CDR3 residues: CASTSGQTQYF. CDR3 sequence (DNA): TGTGCCAGCACTAGCGGACAGACCCAGTACTTC.

This chain connects TRBV30 to TRBJ2-7; 10 bases align to TRBD1. Per the germline V gene, CDR1 is GTSNPN and CDR2 is SVGIG (reference sequence). Trimming took 4 bases from V and 3 from J; bases not matched to a gene: 6. The CDR3 loop spans 14 amino acids. The CDR3 DNA follows: TGTGCCTGGACCGGGACAGGGGCCAACTACGAGCAGTACTTC. Translation: CAWTGTGANYEQYF.

Notes on this clonotype: Possible read error: a much larger clone is one base away. The chain employs TRBV12-3 or TRBV12-4 and TRBJ2-4; TRBD2 matches at 10 bases. CDR3 length: 15 amino acids. V shed 2 bases and J 8 bases; nucleotides not matched to a gene: 6. CDR3 sequence: CASSLPSGSQDIQYF. CDR3 bases: TGTGCCAGCAGTTTACCTAGCGGGAGTCAAGACATTCAGTACTTC.

This clonotype was picked up a small number of times. The chain recombines TRBV19 with TRBJ2-7, with D unresolved. Germline V CDR1 and CDR2: LNHDA, SQIVND (reference sequence). V was trimmed by 3 bases and J by 0 bases, leaving 9 bases between them. The CDR3 totals 14 residues. DNA for the CDR3: TGTGCCAGTAGTATGGAACCTAGCTCCTACGAGCAGTACTTC. This encodes CASSMEPSSYEQYF.

V and J are TRBV6-1 and TRBJ2-2; D unclear. The V end lost 4 bases, the J end lost 0 bases, and 3 bases lay between the germline ends. Germline lookup yields CDR1 MNHNS and CDR2 SASEGT. The CDR3 has 13 amino acids. In DNA, the CDR3 is TGTGCCAGCAGTGCGCCGAACACCGGGGAGCTGTTTTTT. It yields the protein CASSAPNTGELFF.

This clonotype came up many times. The gene calls are TRBV7-9 and TRBJ1-1, with D unclear. The CDR3 contains 12 residues. The V and J ends lost 3 bases and 8 bases respectively, with 10 bases between them. The germline gives CDR1 SEHNR, CDR2 FQNEAQ (reference sequence). The CDR3 spells CASSFVDSEAFF. The CDR3 DNA reads as TGTGCCAGCAGCTTCGTGGACTCGGAAGCTTTCTTT.

This clonotype appeared a few times. The chain employs TRBV29-1 and TRBJ1-2; 11 bases map to TRBD1. Germline V lookup: CDR1 SQVTM, CDR2 ANQGSEA. The V segment lost 1 base and the J segment 5 bases; nucleotides outside the gene matches: 3. CDR3 length: 14 residues. The CDR3 region is CSVEGTGGWYGYTF. CDR3 bases: TGCAGCGTTGAAGGGACAGGGGGCTGGTATGGCTACACCTTC.

This clonotype was detected many times. This rearrangement joins TRBV7-8 to TRBJ1-1; unclear D gene. The CDR3 is 14 residues long. Germline V gene lookup returns CDR1 SGHVS and CDR2 FQNEAQ. The ends were cut back, 5 bases at V and 1 base at J, with 11 bases in the middle. The CDR3 coding sequence is TGTGCCAGCAGCCCGTCACCATCGAACACTGAAGCTTTCTTT. Encoded protein: CASSPSPSNTEAFF.

This clonotype was counted a single time. This may come from a read error, since a much larger clone is one base off. V usage is TRBV6-2 or TRBV6-3 and J usage is TRBJ1-1; 8 bases are a match to TRBD1. CDR1 is MNHEY and CDR2 is SVGEGT in the germline V gene. The length of the CDR3 is 13 residues. The CDR3 spells CAGSTGTGDEAFF. The DNA for the CDR3 is TGTGCCGGCAGTACAGGGACAGGCGATGAAGCTTTCTTT.

The chain has TRBV5-1 and TRBJ2-5, with TRBD2 identical over 8 bases. The J call may not be correct, given that the DNA end is closer to TRBJ2-7. The CDR3 has 14 residues. Germline assignment: CDR1 SGHRS and CDR2 YFSETQ. The CDR3 spells CASSTGGASYEQYF. DNA for the CDR3: TGCGCCAGCAGCACCGGGGGGGCATCCTACGAGCAGTACTTC.

This clonotype has a handful of counts. The J gene is TRBJ2-7, the V gene TRBV29-1; 7 nucleotides align to TRBD1. The germline CDR1 and CDR2 sequences are SQVTM and ANQGSEA. Germline trimming cut 5 bases from V and 4 bases from J; bases unmatched to any gene: 11. The CDR3 covers 14 residues. As DNA, the CDR3 is TGCAGCGTTCGTAGGACAGGTATCAATTACGAGCAGTACTTC. This sequence encodes CSVRRTGINYEQYF.

This clonotype was picked up a small number of times. This sequence joins TRBV4-2 and TRBJ1-2; TRBD1 might be the D (5 bases). Per germline, CDR1 LGHNA and CDR2 YNFKEQ. This CDR3 is built from 14 residues. Trimming removed 0 bases at V and 10 bases at J, with 15 bases between. The CDR3 region has the DNA TGTGCCAGCAGCCAAGAGAGGAGGGGTCGGGACTACACCTTC. Its translation is CASSQERRGRDYTF.

In its sample, this clonotype was seen many times. V usage is TRBV12-3 or TRBV12-4 and J usage is TRBJ1-4; 8 positions match TRBD1. V lost 3 bases to trimming and J lost 7 bases; unmatched junction nucleotides: 4. The CDR3 is 14 amino acids. As DNA, the CDR3 is TGTGCCAGCAGTTTCTCAGGGGGCGGTGAAAAACTGTTTTTT. Amino acid sequence: CASSFSGGGEKLFF.

This clonotype showed up just a few times. The V call is TRBV28, the J call TRBJ2-3, with D perhaps matching TRBD1 or TRBD2 (5 bases each). Trimming removed 6 bases at V and 2 bases at J, with 12 bases between. This CDR3 has 14 amino acids. Germline V lookup: CDR1 MDHEN, CDR2 SYDVKM. CDR3 bases: TGTGCCAGCAGCGCTCGGGGCCTCACAGATACGCAGTATTTT. Amino acids: CASSARGLTDTQYF.